This T cell receptor (beta chain) was recovered during a study of blood T cell repertoires in COVID-19. Per the original data handling: Amplification from reference gene primers served as the basis for estimated nucleated cell counts. TCRdb's table, derived via immunoSEQ multiplex PCR, lists solely in-frame clones and lacks some. The V and J calls and the clone size are those of that table, but D and trimming were determined from the DNA. In the table there are roughly 170,000 clones, around 80% of which are singletons. V gave up 4 bases and J gave up 4 bases; unmatched junction bases: 7. The germline gives CDR1 SGHRS, CDR2 YFSETQ. The CDR3 is 16 residues long.

The clonotype was recovered from a human donor in a cohort sampled during active COVID-19. The specimen sequenced was peripheral blood. The rearrangement joins TRBV5-1 to TRBJ2-7; 14 nucleotides align to TRBD2. CDR3 DNA sequence: TGCGCCAGCAGCCTGTGGGGACTAGCGGGGGCTTACGAGCAGTACTTC. It codes for CASSLWGLAGAYEQYF.